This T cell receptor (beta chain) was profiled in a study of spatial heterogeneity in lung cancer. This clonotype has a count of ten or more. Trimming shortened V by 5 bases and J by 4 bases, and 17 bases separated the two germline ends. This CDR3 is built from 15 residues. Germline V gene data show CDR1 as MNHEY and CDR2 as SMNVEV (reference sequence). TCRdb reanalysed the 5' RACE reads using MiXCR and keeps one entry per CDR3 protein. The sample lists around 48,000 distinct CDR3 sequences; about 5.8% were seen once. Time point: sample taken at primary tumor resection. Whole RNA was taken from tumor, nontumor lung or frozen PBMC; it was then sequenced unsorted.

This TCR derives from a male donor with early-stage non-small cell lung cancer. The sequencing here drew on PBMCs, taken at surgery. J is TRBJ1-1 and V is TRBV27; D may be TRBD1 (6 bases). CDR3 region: CASSPLQGGITEAFF. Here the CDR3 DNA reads TGTGCCAGCAGTCCGCTACAGGGAGGAATCACTGAAGCTTTCTTT.